This T cell receptor beta chain emerged from a study of cytomegalovirus exposure and HLA in healthy donors. The CDR3 runs 13 residues. V shed 4 bases and J shed 4 bases, with 13 bases lying between them. Germline V gene lookup returns CDR1 GTSNPN and CDR2 SVGIG (reference sequence). This PCR relied on a set of 60 Vbeta primers and 13 Jbeta primers. Produced via immunoSEQ multiplex PCR; TCRdb's table is partial and in-frame only. The profile shows about 98,000 clones, about 81% of them singletons. The sample was PBMCs. This sequence joins TRBV30 and TRBJ1-1; TRBD1 is a possible D gene (5 bases). This sequence was found in a man between 18 and 35 years old in good health and CMV-seropositive. The CDR3 is CAWKVGVGTEAFF. In DNA form, the CDR3 reads TGTGCCTGGAAAGTAGGGGTGGGCACTGAAGCTTTCTTT.